Detailed here is one T cell receptor beta chain. It has no known antigen specificity. Sequence at one end of the junction differs from germline and may be a read error. The data were obtained in a study of cytomegalovirus exposure and HLA in healthy donors (dated by TCRdb to between 2016 and 2019). Regarding the research as a whole: An earlier analysis of a few hundred of the donors reported approximately 260 Gb of sequence data and about 120 million unique TCR beta sequences obtained from 180 million or so T cells. About 280 gigabases of sequencing data and roughly 90 million unique TCR sequences were included in an early release covering 550 to 800 HLA-typed donors. The genetic ancestry cluster associated with self-reported Caucasian donors included over 65% of the roughly 360 genotyped donors. The study was designed to test whether signatures of past pathogen exposure could be identified by cataloging public T cell receptors. The study used immunosequencing to profile the T cell repertoires of approximately 690 subjects and linked those repertoires to cytomegalovirus serostatus. A separate validation cohort of about 110 different subjects was used in addition to the roughly 640-subject first cohort. To predict cytomegalovirus infection status, the study combined high-throughput TCR immunosequencing, statistical association of individual TCRs with disease status, and machine learning. A later analysis re-examined previously published TCR beta repertoires from about 700 donors and added high-resolution HLA genotyping to investigate patterns of TCR occurrence. In the later analysis, no new phenotypic data were used to find candidate immune exposures; instead, reliance was placed on TCR beta sequences and their occurrence across donors. In an earlier analysis of 587 of the donors, high-throughput TCR beta sequencing was used to judge whether each TCR beta V gene segment behaved as functional or pseudogenic. Alongside the repertoire data, information on donor age, sex, ethnicity and CMV serostatus was compiled. Genome-wide SNP genotypes for about 65% of the 666 donors were used in a later genetic analysis, which treated that subset as a discovery cohort. All discovery cohort repertoires had been generated on a single sequencing platform. Class I and class II HLA loci were covered by the typing at four-digit resolution. The number of donors typed differed by locus, with 629-630 for A, B, C, DRB1 and DQB1, more than 500 for DQA1, 600 to 610 for DPA1, and some 470 for DPB1. Five DR-DQ haplotypes were treated as single units for association and clustering because of strong linkage in the cohort. On average, 235,054 unique TCR beta nucleotide sequences were sequenced per donor among 300 to 500 genotyped donors of the cohort, with roughly 20% of those sequences being non-productive. Summary of the overall study and its limitations: A later analysis reported that several top co-occurrence clusters appeared linked to parvovirus B19, influenza, CMV and Epstein-Barr virus. Most CMV-associated TCR beta chains appeared to be HLA-restricted in a later analysis, and the HLA associations seemed to be driven largely by CMV exposure. The sequencing pipeline was judged likely to have produced a cluster of highly shared sequence variants as a technical artifact. A later analysis found that TCR association rates varied across HLA loci, with DRB1 alleles showing the most associated TCRs and HLA-C alleles the fewest. A later genetic analysis associated a missense DCLRE1C variant with V-gene and J-gene trimming of TCR beta chains, and an independent cohort replicated the association. When HLA alleles, especially DR and DQ, strongly co-occurred, attributing TCR associations to individual alleles was difficult. Compared with the approximately 710-donor mean, donors in an Asian-associated ancestry cluster had fewer N-insertions in productive TCRs, according to a later genetic analysis. A later analysis found that HLA-associated TCR beta chains were more clonally expanded and had lower generation probabilities than equally common non-associated chains. It was suggested by the authors that the approach could potentially be generalized to other disease states and immunological phenotypes. Correlated functional status among segregating V segments might reflect linkage disequilibrium, but an unknown experimental factor could not be ruled out. Immune exposure information for the cohort was limited to CMV serostatus. A later analysis associated 17,000 or so TCR beta sequences with specific HLA alleles at a false discovery rate of 0.05. Broadly in line with IMGT annotations, most TCR beta V segments showed up in productive rearrangements about 90% or about 30% of the time in an earlier analysis of approximately 640 of the donors. Only TCR beta chains were sequenced in this cohort, and the absence of alpha or paired-chain data limited detectable features. The study listed approximately 150 TCR beta chains as associated with cytomegalovirus. In both the original and validation cohorts, the classifier was reported to diagnose cytomegalovirus status with high specificity and sensitivity. Approximately 16 rarely observed V segments, including chromosome 9 orphons, were excluded from the earlier analysis of approximately 500 of the donors because counts were too low. While some public TCRs were present in many individuals, most TCR sequences turned up only very rarely across donors. The presence/absence analyses assumed that sequencing depth was roughly uniform across donors, and that assumption may not be true. A further reported finding was that TCR beta sequences accurately predicted the HLA-A and HLA-B alleles for most subjects in the first cohort. In vitro tests confirmed that three of the cytomegalovirus-associated TCR beta chains recognize cytomegalovirus antigens. Because HLA typing was unavailable for some donors at each locus, only the typed subset was used in association tests.

The receptor library was made with the immunoSEQ multiplex PCR assay. For the multiplex PCR, a mixture combining 60 forward primers for TCR Vbeta segments and 13 reverse primers for TCR Jbeta segments was used. Amplification of the CDR3 region of rearranged TCR beta genes was performed with a multiplex PCR assay on genomic DNA. Amplified TCR beta libraries were sequenced as 87-base-pair reads on the Illumina HiSeq System. The original pipeline was this. A later analysis tallied 75 million to 85 million unique TCR beta chains across the 666 repertoires, and approximately 12 million of those chains were shared by two or more donors. To remove PCR and sequencing errors, raw reads were error-corrected and collapsed into unique sequences using a nearest-neighbor algorithm that merged closely related sequences. V, D and J gene segments were assigned by aligning CDR3 sequences to IMGT reference sequences. For a sequence to be retained, a match of at least six nucleotides to both a V gene segment and a J gene segment was required. Rearrangements were called productive when the CDR3 lacked stop codons and stayed in frame with V and J; all others were non-productive. Following IMGT convention, CDR3 was defined as the stretch from the second conserved V-encoded cysteine to the conserved J-encoded phenylalanine. In an earlier analysis of approximately 590 of the donors, sequences lacking an unambiguous match to a single V gene segment were excluded. In an earlier analysis of around 590 of the donors, a V segment was called functional when productive rearrangements were above 56.7%, and segregating when the standard deviation between donors exceeded 5%. A statistical classification framework was built for diagnosing cytomegalovirus status from the catalog of TCR beta chain sequences. A later analysis assigned V and J genes by comparing TCR nucleotide sequences with IMGT/GENE-DB human TR gene sequences. A later analysis assigned CDR3 sequences and most-parsimonious VDJ recombination scenarios with the TCRdist pipeline. A later analysis defined each TCR beta chain by its CDR3 amino acid sequence plus V-gene family, and excluded reads lacking a unique V-gene family. In a later analysis, some 600 highly shared, low-generation-probability nucleotide sequences were removed to address suspected cross-contamination and a sequencing artifact. In a later analysis, a clonal expansion index was calculated for each public chain from normalized within-repertoire ranks of inferred template counts. A later analysis computed generation probabilities with a VDJ recombination model fitted to out-of-frame rearrangements, and checked the results against IGoR. In a later analysis, hypergeometric tests were used to score TCR-TCR, TCR-HLA and TCR-CMV co-occurrence, with a repertoire-size bias correction applied to TCR pairs. A later analysis estimated false discovery rates by permuting HLA or CMV assignments 20 times. In a later analysis, co-occurring TCRs were grouped using DBSCAN, with TCRdist sequence similarity added in when clustering inside HLA-allele-positive subsets. Repertoires with fewer than 30,000 or more than 120,000 public chains were left out of co-occurrence clustering, as were a few repertoires with anomalous nucleotide sharing. The table comes from immuneACCESS by way of TCRdb, which keeps in-frame sequences with V and J called. Part of the clones is missing from these tables; in studies checked, under half for an unresolved V gene and the rest for unknown reasons. That table furnishes V, J and clone size, whereas the DNA furnished D and trimming. The table for this sample lists some 240,000 clones; nearly 95% of them were counted only once. The ten biggest clones cover less than 2% of the sample.

The cohort comprised some 700 healthy bone marrow donors. Cohort members were all nominally healthy when sampled, although unrecorded immune exposures were likely present. The donor was CMV seronegative and was included in the group of about 350 seronegative cohort members. Every donor gave a peripheral blood sample, and the peripheral blood mononuclear cells from that sample were used for TCR beta sequencing. Genomic DNA extraction from the blood cell samples was performed with the Qiagen DNeasy Blood Extraction Kit. The sequence was collected from a girl aged 2 to 9 in good health and CMV-seronegative. Sample: PBMCs.

The CDR3: CASSLGGGLEETQYF. The nucleotides read TGTGCTAGCAGCTTAGGGGGGGGGCTGGAAGAGACCCAGTACTTC. Rearrangement joined TRBV7-7 to TRBJ2-5; the best D guess is TRBD2, with 7 bases matching. CDR1 and CDR2 were assigned from the germline V gene (reference sequence) as SSHAT and FNYEAQ. The CDR3 sequence holds 15 residues, the cysteine and phenylalanine included. CDR3 DNA only is kept here, 45 bases in frame from base 1.